This TCR beta chain was documented in a study of T-cell memory formation after mild COVID-19. Whole-study context: TCR clusters were largely donor specific.

TCRalpha and TCRbeta libraries used 5'RACE with constant-segment primers and UMIs. A single record per CDR3 protein comes from TCRdb applying MiXCR to the 5' RACE reads. The sample lists around 320,000 distinct CDR3 sequences, approximately 29% occurring once. Study results and caveats: Day 15 to 85 contracting clones showed balanced CD4/CD8; later expanders leaned CD4+.

Worth noting for this clonotype: Its antigen is undetermined.

In germline, CDR1 is ENHRY, CDR2 SYGVKD. V lost 8 bases, J lost 0 bases, and 3 bases stayed unmatched. This CDR3 has 14 amino acids. This rearrangement joins TRBV10-3 to TRBJ2-1; 8 bases align to TRBD2. The origin of this receptor is an adult woman who had mild COVID-19 (a few samples of this study predate the infection). Cell type and time point are not known. Sequenced sample: PBMCs or a T cell subset sorted from them (not recorded which). Written as DNA, the CDR3 is TGTGCCATCTCGGGAGGGGGCTCCTACAATGAGCAGTTCTTC. It translates to CAISGGGSYNEQFF.